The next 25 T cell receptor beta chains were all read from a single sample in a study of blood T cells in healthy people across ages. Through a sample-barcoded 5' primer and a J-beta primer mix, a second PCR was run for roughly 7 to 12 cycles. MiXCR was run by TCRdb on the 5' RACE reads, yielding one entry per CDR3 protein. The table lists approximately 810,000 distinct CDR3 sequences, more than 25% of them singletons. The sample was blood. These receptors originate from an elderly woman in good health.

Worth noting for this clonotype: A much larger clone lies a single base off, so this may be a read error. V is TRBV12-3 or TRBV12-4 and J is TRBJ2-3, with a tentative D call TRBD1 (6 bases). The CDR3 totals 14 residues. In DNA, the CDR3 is TGTGCCAGCAGTGGACAGAGCGGAATAGATGCGCAGTATTTT. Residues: CASSGQSGIDAQYF.

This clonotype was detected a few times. The CDR3 region is CSAPTPGQGEYGYTF. CDR3 nucleotide sequence: TGCAGTGCTCCTACCCCGGGACAGGGAGAGTATGGCTACACCTTC. This chain links TRBV20-1 with TRBJ1-2, with TRBD1 matching 9 bases. Germline values: CDR1 DFQATT, CDR2 SNEGSKA (reference sequence). The CDR3 loop spans 15 amino acids. Germline trimming cut 5 bases from V and 5 bases from J; bases unmatched to any gene: 12.

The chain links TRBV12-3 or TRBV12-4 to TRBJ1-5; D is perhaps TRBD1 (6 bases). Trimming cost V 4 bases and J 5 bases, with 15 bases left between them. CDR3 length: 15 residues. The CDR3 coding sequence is TGTGCCAGCAGTTGGGGGACACCACGGCATCAGCCCCAGCATTTT. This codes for CASSWGTPRHQPQHF.

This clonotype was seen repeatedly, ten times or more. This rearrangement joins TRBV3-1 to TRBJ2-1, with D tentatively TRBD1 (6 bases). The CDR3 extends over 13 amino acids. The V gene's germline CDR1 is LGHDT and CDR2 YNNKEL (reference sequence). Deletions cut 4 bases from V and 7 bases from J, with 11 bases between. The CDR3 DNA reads TGTGCCAGCAGCCTACAGGGTCGGAATGAGCAGTTCTTC. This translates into CASSLQGRNEQFF.

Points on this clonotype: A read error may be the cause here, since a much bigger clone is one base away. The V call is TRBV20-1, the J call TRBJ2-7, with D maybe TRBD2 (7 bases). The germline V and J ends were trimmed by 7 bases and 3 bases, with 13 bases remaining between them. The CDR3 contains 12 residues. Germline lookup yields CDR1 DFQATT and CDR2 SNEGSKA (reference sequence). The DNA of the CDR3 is TGCAGTGTCGGGGGGCAACGCTACGAGCAGTACTTC. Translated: CSVGGQRYEQYF.

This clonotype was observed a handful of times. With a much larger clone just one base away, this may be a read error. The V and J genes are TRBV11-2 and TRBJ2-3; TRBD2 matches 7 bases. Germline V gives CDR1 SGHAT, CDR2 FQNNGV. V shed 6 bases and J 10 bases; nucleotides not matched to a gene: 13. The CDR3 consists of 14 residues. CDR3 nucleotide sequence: TGTGCCAGCAGATACGGACTAGTGGGGGGGTCGCAGTATTTT. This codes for CASRYGLVGGSQYF.

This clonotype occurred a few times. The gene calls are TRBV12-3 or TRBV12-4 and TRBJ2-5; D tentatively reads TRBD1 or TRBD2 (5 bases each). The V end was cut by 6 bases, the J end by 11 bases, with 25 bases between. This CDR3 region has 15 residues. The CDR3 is CASRFGTGSYNEQYF. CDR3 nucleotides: TGTGCCAGCAGGTTCGGGACGGGTTCCTACAATGAGCAGTACTTC.

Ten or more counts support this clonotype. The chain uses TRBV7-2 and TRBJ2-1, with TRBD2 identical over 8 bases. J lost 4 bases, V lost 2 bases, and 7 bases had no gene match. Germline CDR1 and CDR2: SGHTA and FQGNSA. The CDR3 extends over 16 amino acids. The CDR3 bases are TGTGCCAGCAGCTTATCCGGGGGGGGCCTTTACAATGAGCAGTTCTTC. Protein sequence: CASSLSGGGLYNEQFF.

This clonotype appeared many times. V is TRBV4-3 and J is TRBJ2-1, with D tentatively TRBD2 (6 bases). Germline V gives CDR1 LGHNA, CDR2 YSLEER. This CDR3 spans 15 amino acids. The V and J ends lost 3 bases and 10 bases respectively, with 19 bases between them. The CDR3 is CASSHPGLSEGEQFF. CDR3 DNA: TGCGCCAGCAGCCACCCGGGCCTTTCGGAGGGCGAGCAGTTCTTC.

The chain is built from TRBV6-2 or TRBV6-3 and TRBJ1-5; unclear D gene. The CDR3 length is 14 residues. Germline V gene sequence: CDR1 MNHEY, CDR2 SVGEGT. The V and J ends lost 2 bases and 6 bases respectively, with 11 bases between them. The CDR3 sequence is CASSYVQGTQPQHF. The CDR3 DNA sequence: TGTGCCAGCAGTTACGTCCAAGGAACTCAGCCCCAGCATTTT.

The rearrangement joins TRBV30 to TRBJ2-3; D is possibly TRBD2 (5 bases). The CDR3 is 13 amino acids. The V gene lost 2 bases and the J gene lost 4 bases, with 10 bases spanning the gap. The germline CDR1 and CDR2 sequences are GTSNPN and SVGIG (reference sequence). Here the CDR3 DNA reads TGTGCCTGGAGTTACCGGGGTGCAGATACGCAGTATTTT. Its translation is CAWSYRGADTQYF.

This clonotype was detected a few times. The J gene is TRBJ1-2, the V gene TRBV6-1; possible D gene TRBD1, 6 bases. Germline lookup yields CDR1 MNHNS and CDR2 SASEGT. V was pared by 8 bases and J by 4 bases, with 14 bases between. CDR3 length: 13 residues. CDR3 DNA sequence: TGTGCCAGCTCTCGGGGGGCAGGCTATGGCTACACCTTC. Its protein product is CASSRGAGYGYTF.

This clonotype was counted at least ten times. CDR3: CASRNRLAGYNEQFF. In DNA, the CDR3 is TGTGCCAGCAGGAATCGACTAGCGGGGTACAATGAGCAGTTCTTC. The gene calls are TRBV6-5 and TRBJ2-1; TRBD2 aligns across 11 bases. Germline V gives CDR1 MNHEY, CDR2 SVGAGI. The CDR3 loop spans 15 amino acids. V dropped 6 bases and J dropped 4; count of bases not matched to a gene: 5.

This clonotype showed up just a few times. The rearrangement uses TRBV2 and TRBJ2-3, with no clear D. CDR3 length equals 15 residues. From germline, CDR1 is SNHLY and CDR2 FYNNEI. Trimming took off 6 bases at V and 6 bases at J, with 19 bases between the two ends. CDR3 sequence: CASRLAETLRDTQYF. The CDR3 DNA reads TGTGCCAGCAGATTGGCAGAGACCCTTCGGGATACGCAGTATTTT.

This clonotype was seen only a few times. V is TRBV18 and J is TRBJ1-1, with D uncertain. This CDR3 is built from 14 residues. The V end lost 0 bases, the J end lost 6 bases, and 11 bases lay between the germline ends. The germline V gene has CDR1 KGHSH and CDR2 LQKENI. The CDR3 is CASSPPHGKAEAFF. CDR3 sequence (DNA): TGTGCCAGCTCACCACCTCATGGGAAGGCTGAAGCTTTCTTT.

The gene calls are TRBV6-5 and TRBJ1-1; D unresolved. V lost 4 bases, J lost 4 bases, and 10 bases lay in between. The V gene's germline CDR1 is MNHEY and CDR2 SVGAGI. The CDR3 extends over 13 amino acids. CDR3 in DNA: TGTGCCAGCAGTTCTACAGCGAGCACTGAAGCTTTCTTT. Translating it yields CASSSTASTEAFF.

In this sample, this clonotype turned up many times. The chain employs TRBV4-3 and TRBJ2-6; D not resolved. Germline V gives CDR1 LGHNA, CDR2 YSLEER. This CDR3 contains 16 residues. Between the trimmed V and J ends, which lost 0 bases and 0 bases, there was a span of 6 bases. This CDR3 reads CASSQETNSGANVLTF. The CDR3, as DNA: TGCGCCAGCAGCCAAGAGACGAACTCTGGGGCCAACGTCCTGACTTTC.

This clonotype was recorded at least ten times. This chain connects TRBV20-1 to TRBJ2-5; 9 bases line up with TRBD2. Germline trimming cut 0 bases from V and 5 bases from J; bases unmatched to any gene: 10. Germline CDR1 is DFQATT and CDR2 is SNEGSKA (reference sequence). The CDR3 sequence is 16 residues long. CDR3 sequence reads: CSARDLRLAVTETQYF. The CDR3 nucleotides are TGCAGTGCTAGAGACCTTCGACTAGCGGTGACGGAGACCCAGTACTTC.

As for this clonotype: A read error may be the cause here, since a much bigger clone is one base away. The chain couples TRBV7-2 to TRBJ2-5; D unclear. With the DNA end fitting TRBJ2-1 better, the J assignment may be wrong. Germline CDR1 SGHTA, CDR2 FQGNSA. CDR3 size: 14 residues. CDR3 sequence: CASSSGRSQETQFF. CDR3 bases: TGTGCCAGCAGCTCTGGACGTAGCCAAGAGACCCAGTTCTTC.

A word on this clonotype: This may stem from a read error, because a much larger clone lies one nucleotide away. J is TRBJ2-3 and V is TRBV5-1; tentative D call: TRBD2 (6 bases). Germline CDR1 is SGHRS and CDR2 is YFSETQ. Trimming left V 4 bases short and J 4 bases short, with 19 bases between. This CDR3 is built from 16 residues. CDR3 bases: TGCGCCAGCAGCCTAGGGACTGCCAAGAGCGCAGATACGCAGTATTTT. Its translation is CASSLGTAKSADTQYF. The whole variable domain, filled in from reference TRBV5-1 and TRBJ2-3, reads KAGVTQTPRYLIKTRGQQVTLSCSPISGHRSVSWYQQTPGQGLQFLFEYFSETQRNKGNFPGRFSGRQFSNSRSEMNVSTLELGDSALYLCASSLGTAKSADTQYFGPGTRLTVL.

CDR3 bases: TGCGCCAGCAGCCAAGGGTACCCGGGACAGGGCTACAATGAGCAGTTCTTC. Its translation: CASSQGYPGQGYNEQFF. The rearrangement uses TRBV4-3 and TRBJ2-1, with 9 bases identical to TRBD1. Trimming removed 1 base from V and 3 bases from J; junction bases left unmatched: 7. The CDR3 runs to 17 residues. Germline loops: CDR1 LGHNA, CDR2 YSLEER.

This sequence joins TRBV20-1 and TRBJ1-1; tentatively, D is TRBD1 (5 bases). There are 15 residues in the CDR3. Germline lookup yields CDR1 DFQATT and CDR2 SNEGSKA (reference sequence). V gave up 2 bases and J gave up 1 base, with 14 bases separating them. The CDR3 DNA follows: TGCAGTGCTAGAAGCTCCGGGGCAGGGAACACTGAAGCTTTCTTT. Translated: CSARSSGAGNTEAFF.

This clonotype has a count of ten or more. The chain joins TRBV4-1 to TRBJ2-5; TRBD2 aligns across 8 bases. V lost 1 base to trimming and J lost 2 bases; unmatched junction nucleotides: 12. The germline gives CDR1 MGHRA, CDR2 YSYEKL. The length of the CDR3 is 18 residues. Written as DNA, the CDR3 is TGCGCCAGCAGCCAAGTCTTCTTCGGAGGCGGGGGGCAAGAGACCCAGTACTTC. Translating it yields CASSQVFFGGGGQETQYF.

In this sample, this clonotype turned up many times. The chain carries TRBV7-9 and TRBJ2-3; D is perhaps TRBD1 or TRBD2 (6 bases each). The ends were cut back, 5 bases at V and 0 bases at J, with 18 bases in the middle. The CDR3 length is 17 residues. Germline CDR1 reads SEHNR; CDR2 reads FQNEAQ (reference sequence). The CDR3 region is CASSEPPWGASTDTQYF. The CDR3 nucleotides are TGTGCCAGCAGCGAACCCCCGTGGGGGGCGAGCACAGATACGCAGTATTTT.

CDR3 in DNA: TGCAGTGCCGGAGCGACAGGGATGGGCCAAGAGACCCAGTACTTC. Translation: CSAGATGMGQETQYF. The gene calls are TRBV20-1 and TRBJ2-5, with 7 bases matching TRBD1. Trimming took 6 bases from V and 1 from J; bases not matched to a gene: 11. Germline V gene sequence: CDR1 DFQATT, CDR2 SNEGSKA (reference sequence). The CDR3 runs 15 residues.